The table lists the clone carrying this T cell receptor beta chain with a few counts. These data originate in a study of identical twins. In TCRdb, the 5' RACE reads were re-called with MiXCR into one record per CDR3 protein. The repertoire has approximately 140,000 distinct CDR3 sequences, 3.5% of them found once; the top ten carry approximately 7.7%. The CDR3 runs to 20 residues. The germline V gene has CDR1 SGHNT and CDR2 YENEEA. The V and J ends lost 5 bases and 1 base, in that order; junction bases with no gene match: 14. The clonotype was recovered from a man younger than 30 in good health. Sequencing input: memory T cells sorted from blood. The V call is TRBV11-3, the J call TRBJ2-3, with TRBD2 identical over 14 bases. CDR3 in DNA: TGTGCCAGCAGCCAACGACGGACTAGCGGGAGGTTGAAGGGCACAGATACGCAGTATTTT. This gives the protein CASSQRRTSGRLKGTDTQYF.